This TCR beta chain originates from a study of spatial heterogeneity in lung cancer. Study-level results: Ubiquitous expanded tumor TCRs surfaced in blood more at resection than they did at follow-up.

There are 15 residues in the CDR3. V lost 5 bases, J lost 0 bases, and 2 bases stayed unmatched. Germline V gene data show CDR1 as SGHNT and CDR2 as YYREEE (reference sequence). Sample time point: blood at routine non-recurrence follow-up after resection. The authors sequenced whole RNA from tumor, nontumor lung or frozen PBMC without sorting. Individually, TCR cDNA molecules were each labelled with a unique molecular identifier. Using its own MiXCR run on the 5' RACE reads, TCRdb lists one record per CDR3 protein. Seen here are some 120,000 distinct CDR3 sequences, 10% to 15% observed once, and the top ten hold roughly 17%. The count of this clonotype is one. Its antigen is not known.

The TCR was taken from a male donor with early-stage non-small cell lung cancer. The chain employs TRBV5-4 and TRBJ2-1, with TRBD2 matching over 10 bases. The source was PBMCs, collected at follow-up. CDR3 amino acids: CASRRTSGSYNEQFF. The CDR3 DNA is TGTGCCAGCAGGCGGACTAGCGGCTCCTACAATGAGCAGTTCTTC.